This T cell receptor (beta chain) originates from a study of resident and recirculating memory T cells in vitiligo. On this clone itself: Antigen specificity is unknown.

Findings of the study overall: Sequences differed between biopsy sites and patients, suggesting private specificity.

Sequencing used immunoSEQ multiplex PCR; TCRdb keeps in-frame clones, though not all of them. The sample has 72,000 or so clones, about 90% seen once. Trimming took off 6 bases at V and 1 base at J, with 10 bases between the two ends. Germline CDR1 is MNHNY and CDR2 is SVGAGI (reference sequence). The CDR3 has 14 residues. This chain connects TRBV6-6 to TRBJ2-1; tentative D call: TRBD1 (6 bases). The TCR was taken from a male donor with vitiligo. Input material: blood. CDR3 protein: CASSKDRSYNEQFF. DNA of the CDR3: TGTGCCAGCAGCAAAGACAGGTCCTACAATGAGCAGTTCTTC.